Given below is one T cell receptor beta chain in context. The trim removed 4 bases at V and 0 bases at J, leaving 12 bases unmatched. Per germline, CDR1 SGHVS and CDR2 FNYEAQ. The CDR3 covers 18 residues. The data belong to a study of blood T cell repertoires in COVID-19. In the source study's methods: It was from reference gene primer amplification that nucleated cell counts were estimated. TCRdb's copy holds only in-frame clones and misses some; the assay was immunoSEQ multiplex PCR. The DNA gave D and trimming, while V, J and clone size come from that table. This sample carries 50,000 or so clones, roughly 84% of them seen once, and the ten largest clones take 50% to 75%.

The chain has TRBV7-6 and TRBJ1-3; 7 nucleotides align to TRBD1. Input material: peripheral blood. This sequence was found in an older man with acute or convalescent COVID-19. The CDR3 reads CASSSGTVITSSGNTIYF. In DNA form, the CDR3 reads TGTGCCAGCAGCTCAGGGACAGTCATTACTTCCTCTGGAAACACCATATATTTT.